This T cell receptor beta chain was identified during a study of neurological immune-mediated disorders. Time point given: longitudinal time-point 3. The CDR3 runs to 15 residues. The trim removed 3 bases at V and 2 bases at J, leaving 8 bases unmatched. Germline V gives CDR1 SGHDT, CDR2 YYEEEE. 5'RACE employing 10-nucleotide random UMIs yielded the cDNA. TCRdb analysed the 5' RACE reads with MiXCR anew, one entry per CDR3 protein. Of around 100,000 distinct CDR3 sequences detected, approximately 11% appear once; the ten largest clones hold around 3.3%. This clonotype was observed many times. This sequence joins TRBV5-6 and TRBJ2-7, with TRBD1 identical over 7 bases. Input material: PBMCs. The TCR comes from a female donor with HTLV-1-associated myelopathy (HAM/TSP). CDR3 coding DNA: TGTGCCAGCAGCTGGGGGACAGCACCTGCCTACGAGCAGTACTTC. Translated, it gives CASSWGTAPAYEQYF.